The 10 T cell receptor beta chains below were found in one sample sequenced in a study of tumor-infiltrating lymphocytes in primary liver carcinoma. Both RNA and DNA were isolated together from around 18-30 mg of bulk tissue that had not been sorted. A primer matching the constant region was used to make TCR beta cDNA from approximately 500 ng of total RNA. The TCR beta library was amplified through three nested multiplex PCR rounds in a modified ARM-PCR procedure. Each of the first two PCR rounds ran approximately 10 cycles with TRBV1-TRBV30 forward and C-beta reverse primers. Using its own MiXCR run on the multiplex PCR reads, TCRdb lists one record per CDR3 protein. The data show 90,000 to 150,000 distinct CDR3 sequences, 50% to 65% seen once. What was sequenced was liver tumor tissue from sampling region 1. Regarding subset: tumor region T1, superior pole. The receptors here all came from an older woman with primary liver carcinoma and hepatitis B virus infection.

Comment on this clonotype: This may stem from a read error, because a much larger clone lies one nucleotide away. The chain carries TRBV12-3 or TRBV12-4 and TRBJ1-2; 10 bases are a match to TRBD1. The CDR3 loop spans 16 amino acids. V shed 5 bases, J shed 4 bases, and the junction held 10 bases outside the gene matches. Here the CDR3 DNA reads TGTGCCAGCAGTGGGACAGGGGACGCCGTGAGCTATGGCTACACCTTC. Amino acid sequence: CASSGTGDAVSYGYTF.

This clonotype was seen just once. The chain uses TRBV29-1 and TRBJ2-3; 14 bases fit TRBD2. The germline CDR1 and CDR2 sequences are SQVTM and ANQGSEA. The CDR3 loop spans 17 amino acids. The trim removed 7 bases at V and 3 bases at J, leaving 12 bases unmatched. CDR3 sequence reads: CSAPGLAGDTLTDTQYF. The CDR3 DNA sequence: TGCAGCGCACCGGGACTAGCGGGAGATACCCTAACAGATACGCAGTATTTT.

The chain links TRBV20-1 to TRBJ1-4, with TRBD1 identical over 8 bases. The CDR3 runs 14 residues. V lost 4 bases and J lost 8; bases outside the gene matches: 9. Per germline, CDR1 DFQATT and CDR2 SNEGSKA (reference sequence). This CDR3 reads CSAKPLNRGEKLFF. Here the CDR3 DNA reads TGCAGTGCTAAGCCCCTCAACAGGGGGGAAAAACTGTTTTTT.

To note about this clonotype: The CDR3 does not end in the conserved phenylalanine or tryptophan, so this is likely a read error. This chain joins TRBV7-9 and TRBJ1-2; 10 bases match TRBD1. With V trimmed by 6 bases and J by 4 bases, 8 bases remained unmatched. Germline lookup yields CDR1 SEHNR and CDR2 FQNEAQ (reference sequence). This CDR3 has 15 amino acids. CDR3 residues: CASRPGTGVGYGYTL. The CDR3 DNA sequence: TGTGCCAGCAGGCCGGGGACAGGGGTAGGCTATGGCTACACCTTA.

Turning to this clonotype: The junction departs from the called germline gene at one end, perhaps through a read error. The chain joins TRBV11-2 to TRBJ2-3; weak D call: TRBD2 (6 bases). CDR3 size: 14 residues. The germline V gene encodes CDR1 SGHAT and CDR2 FQNNGV. CDR3 amino acids: CVSSWRAQADTQYF. The CDR3 DNA follows: TGTGTCAGCAGTTGGAGGGCTCAGGCAGATACGCAGTATTTT.

Turning to this clonotype: One junction end disagrees with the germline gene, perhaps due to a read error. V is TRBV2 and J is TRBJ1-2; D ambiguous. There are 11 residues in the CDR3. Looked up from germline, CDR1 is SNHLY and CDR2 is FYNNEI. The CDR3 region has the DNA TGTGCCAGCAGTCAGCAATATGACTACACCTTC. Protein: CASSQQYDYTF.

This clonotype is a singleton in its sample. At one of its ends the junction is not consistent with the germline gene, which may arise from a read error. The V call is TRBV11-2, the J call TRBJ1-1; D unresolved. The V gene's germline CDR1 is SGHAT and CDR2 FQNNGV. This CDR3 is built from 13 residues. This CDR3 is CASSPIMNTEAFF. CDR3 DNA sequence: TGTGCCAGCAGCCCTATAATGAACACTGAGGCTTTCTTT. The full variable domain, completed using reference TRBV11-2 and TRBJ1-1, is EAGVAQSPRYKIIEKRQSVAFWCNPISGHATLYWYQQILGQGPKLLIQFQNNGVVDDSQLPKDRFSAERLKGVDSTLKIQPAKLEDSAVYLCASSPIMNTEAFFGQGTRLTVV.

This chain joins TRBV6-2 or TRBV6-3 and TRBJ1-5; D not certain. The CDR3 totals 14 residues. Germline V gene data show CDR1 as MNHEY and CDR2 as SVGEGT. V lost 8 bases and J lost 2, with 13 bases in between. CDR3 sequence reads: CASRYGAGNQPQHF. In DNA, the CDR3 is TGTGCCAGCCGCTACGGCGCCGGCAATCAGCCCCAGCATTTT.

This clonotype was recorded many times. The chain joins TRBV5-6 to TRBJ1-1, with D perhaps TRBD1 (5 bases). The CDR3 has 11 amino acids. The V end lost 2 bases, the J end lost 8 bases, and 7 bases lay between the germline ends. Germline V gene lookup returns CDR1 SGHDT and CDR2 YYEEEE. The CDR3: CASSFWGEAFF. The CDR3 coding sequence is TGTGCCAGCAGCTTCTGGGGCGAAGCTTTCTTT. Using reference TRBV5-6 and TRBJ1-1 for the parts outside the CDR3, the full variable domain is DAGVTQSPTHLIKTRGQQVTLRCSPKSGHDTVSWYQQALGQGPQFIFQYYEEEERQRGNFPDRFSGHQFPNYSSELNVNALLLGDSALYLCASSFWGEAFFGQGTRLTVV.

Details on this clonotype: This sequence may be a read error, since a much larger clone differs from it by one base. The chain is built from TRBV6-1 and TRBJ2-2, with D unresolved. The CDR3 extends over 14 amino acids. Germline CDR1 reads MNHNS; CDR2 reads SASEGT. The V gene lost 4 bases and the J gene lost 8 bases, with 14 bases spanning the gap. The CDR3 DNA reads TGTGCCAGCAGTGGACAAGAGGTGTTGGGGGAGCTGTTTTTT. Translated: CASSGQEVLGELFF.